The 9 T cell receptor beta chains listed next were all sequenced from one sample in a study of regulatory and conventional T cells in RAG deficiency. The sorted conventional CD4+ T cells were CD25-low and CD127-high, with genomic DNA sequenced. Produced via immunoSEQ multiplex PCR; TCRdb's table is partial and in-frame only. This table holds around 29,000 clones, roughly 96% found once. Separately, the same data were catalogued under a study of regulatory T cells. As reported in that work: The primer mix had 52 TRBV and 13 TRBJ primers.

The sample was CD25- CD4+ T cells sorted from blood. The receptor set was obtained from a human donor in good health.

The CDR3 here is CASSLLFRDRDGKYGYTF. The CDR3 bases are TGTGCCAGTAGTCTGCTGTTCCGGGACAGGGATGGGAAATATGGCTACACCTTC. This chain links TRBV19 with TRBJ1-2; 9 nucleotides line up with TRBD1. The length of the CDR3 is 18 residues. Germline CDR1 is LNHDA and CDR2 is SQIVND (reference sequence). V gave up 5 bases and J gave up 5 bases; unmatched junction bases: 18.

This chain connects TRBV5-1 to TRBJ2-6; 8 bases match TRBD1. This CDR3 is 17 amino acids long. V lost 4 bases to trimming and J lost 3 bases; unmatched junction nucleotides: 9. CDR1 SGHRS and CDR2 YFSETQ come from the germline V gene. The CDR3 sequence is CASSQDRAPNGANVLTF. The CDR3 DNA sequence: TGCGCCAGCAGCCAGGACAGGGCTCCTAATGGGGCCAACGTCCTGACTTTC. The entire variable domain, with the rest obtained from reference TRBV5-1 and TRBJ2-6, is as follows: KAGVTQTPRYLIKTRGQQVTLSCSPISGHRSVSWYQQTPGQGLQFLFEYFSETQRNKGNFPGRFSGRQFSNSRSEMNVSTLELGDSALYLCASSQDRAPNGANVLTFGAGSRLTVL.

The chain recombines TRBV2 with TRBJ2-5; 8 positions agree with TRBD2. CDR3 length: 15 residues. Germline V gene lookup returns CDR1 SNHLY and CDR2 FYNNEI. V shed 7 bases, J shed 1 base, and the junction held 8 bases outside the gene matches. CDR3 residues: CASKRDSGAQETQYF. The CDR3 DNA is TGTGCCAGCAAGCGGGATAGCGGGGCCCAAGAGACCCAGTACTTC.

Here the CDR3 reads CASSFREGSNEQFF. The DNA of the CDR3 is TGTGCCAGCAGCTTCCGGGAGGGCTCCAATGAGCAGTTCTTC. The gene calls are TRBV7-2 and TRBJ2-1; 8 bases align to TRBD2. V gave up 3 bases and J gave up 6 bases; unmatched junction bases: 4. The CDR3 spans 14 residues. The germline CDR1 and CDR2 sequences are SGHTA and FQGNSA.

This clone was observed once. V usage is TRBV12-5 and J usage is TRBJ2-7, with 11 bases that match TRBD1. Germline CDR1 LGHNT, CDR2 FRNRAP. This CDR3 is 15 amino acids long. Trimming at V came to 4 bases and at J to 0 bases, leaving 2 bases not matched to a gene. This CDR3 reads CASGSGTGGSYEQYF. The CDR3 nucleotides read TGTGCTAGTGGTTCGGGGACAGGGGGCTCCTACGAGCAGTACTTC. Full variable domain (outside the CDR3, taken from reference TRBV12-5 and TRBJ2-7): DARVTQTPRHKVTEMGQEVTMRCQPILGHNTVFWYRQTMMQGLELLAYFRNRAPLDDSGMPKDRFSAEMPDATLATLKIQPSEPRDSAVYFCASGSGTGGSYEQYFGPGTRLTVT.

The V call is TRBV19, the J call TRBJ1-5, with a weak D call TRBD1 (6 bases). Per the germline V gene, CDR1 is LNHDA and CDR2 is SQIVND (reference sequence). CDR3 length: 16 residues. Trimming took off 4 bases at V and 2 bases at J, with 15 bases between the two ends. The CDR3 coding sequence is TGTGCCAGTAGTAGGGCAGGGGTAATGGGCAATCAGCCCCAGCATTTT. It specifies CASSRAGVMGNQPQHF.

The V and J genes are TRBV19 and TRBJ1-2, with 9 positions matching TRBD1. In germline, CDR1 is LNHDA, CDR2 SQIVND (reference sequence). This CDR3 is built from 13 residues. The ends lost 9 bases at V and 7 bases at J; junction bases unmatched: 9. The CDR3 sequence: CASRTGGIFGYTF. CDR3 sequence (DNA): TGTGCCAGCCGAACAGGGGGCATTTTTGGCTACACCTTC.

The chain joins TRBV7-2 to TRBJ2-7, with D hard to call. V was shortened by 4 bases and J by 2 bases, with 3 bases between the two germline ends. CDR1 is SGHTA, CDR2 FQGNSA, per germline. CDR3 length equals 11 residues. The CDR3 loop is CASSSAYEQYF. The CDR3 bases are TGTGCCAGCAGCTCTGCCTACGAGCAGTACTTC.

The chain carries TRBV10-3 and TRBJ1-5, with a possible D match to TRBD1 (5 bases). Germline loops: CDR1 ENHRY, CDR2 SYGVKD. The CDR3 loop spans 13 amino acids. Trimming removed 10 bases from V and 6 bases from J, with 16 bases in between. CDR3: CATLGDRSQPQHF. Written as DNA, the CDR3 is TGTGCCACCCTAGGGGATCGGAGTCAGCCCCAGCATTTT.